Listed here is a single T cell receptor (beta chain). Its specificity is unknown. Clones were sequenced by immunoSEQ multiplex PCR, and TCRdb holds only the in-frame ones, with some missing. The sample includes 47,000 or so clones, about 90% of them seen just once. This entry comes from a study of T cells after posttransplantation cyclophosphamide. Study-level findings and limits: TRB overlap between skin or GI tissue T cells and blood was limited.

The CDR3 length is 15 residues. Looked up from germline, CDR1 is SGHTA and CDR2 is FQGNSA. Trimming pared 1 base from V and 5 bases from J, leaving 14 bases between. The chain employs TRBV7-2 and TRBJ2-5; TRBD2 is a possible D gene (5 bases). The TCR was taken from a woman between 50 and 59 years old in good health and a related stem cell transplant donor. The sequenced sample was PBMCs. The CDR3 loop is CASSLVQGLKETQYF. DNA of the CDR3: TGTGCCAGCAGCTTAGTGCAAGGACTGAAGGAGACCCAGTACTTC. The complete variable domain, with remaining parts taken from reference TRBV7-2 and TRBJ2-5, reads GAGVSQSPSNKVTEKGKDVELRCDPISGHTALYWYRQSLGQGLEFLIYFQGNSAPDKSGLPSDRFSAERTGGSVSTLTIQRTQQEDSAVYLCASSLVQGLKETQYFGPGTRLLVL.